Here is one TCR beta chain with its context. Its antigen is still unknown. The data belong to a study of siplizumab effects on memory and regulatory T cells. Study conclusions and caveats: Treatment with siplizumab left mappable alloreactive CD4+ clones averaging roughly 70% Treg-derived, compared with approximately 25% in controls. Siplizumab cultures yielded proliferating Tregs whose suppressive function was not confirmed. Researchers could map only a minor fraction of alloreactive clones to unstimulated subsets.

The CDR3 has 14 residues. Per the germline V gene, CDR1 is SEHNR and CDR2 is FQNEAQ (reference sequence). Trimming removed 5 bases from V and 0 bases from J, with 10 bases in between. Profiling relied on immunoSEQ multiplex PCR, and the TCRdb table lists in-frame clones only, not all of them. The table records about 100,000 clones, about nine tenths of them present only once. The chain has TRBV7-9 and TRBJ1-1, with unresolved D. The sequencing input was CD4+ T cells sorted from blood. This receptor was obtained from a human donor in good health. CDR3 region: CASSQPPLNTEAFF. The CDR3 DNA reads TGTGCCAGCAGCCAACCGCCGTTGAACACTGAAGCTTTCTTT.